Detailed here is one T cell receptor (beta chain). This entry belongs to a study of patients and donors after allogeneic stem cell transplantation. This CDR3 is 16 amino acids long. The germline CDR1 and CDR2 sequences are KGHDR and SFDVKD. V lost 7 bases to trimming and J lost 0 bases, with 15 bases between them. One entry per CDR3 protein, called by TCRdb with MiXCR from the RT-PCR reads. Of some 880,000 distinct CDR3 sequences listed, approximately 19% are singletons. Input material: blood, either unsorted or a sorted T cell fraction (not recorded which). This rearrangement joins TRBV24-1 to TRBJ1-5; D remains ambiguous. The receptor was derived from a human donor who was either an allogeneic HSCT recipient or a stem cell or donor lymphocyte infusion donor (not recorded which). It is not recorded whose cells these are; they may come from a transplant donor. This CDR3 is CATSLKERYSNQPQHF. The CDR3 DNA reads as TGTGCCACCAGCTTGAAAGAGCGGTATAGCAATCAGCCCCAGCATTTT.